The 20 T cell receptor beta chains reported below all come from one sample, sequenced in a study of cytomegalovirus exposure and HLA in healthy donors. The PCR was carried out with 60 Vbeta primers and 13 Jbeta primers. The method was immunoSEQ multiplex PCR; TCRdb's version includes in-frame clones alone and lacks a portion of them. This table holds about 140,000 clones, roughly 10% found once. What was sequenced was PBMCs. The receptor set was obtained from a male donor in good health and CMV-seronegative.

This clone appeared a few times. The chain links TRBV30 to TRBJ1-2, with TRBD1 matching 10 bases. Germline V gene data show CDR1 as GTSNPN and CDR2 as SVGIG (reference sequence). Trimming removed 5 bases from V and 8 bases from J; junction bases left unmatched: 5. CDR3 size: 12 residues. CDR3 nucleotides: TGTGCCTGGGACAGGGGGCGTCTCGGCTACACCTTC. Amino acid sequence: CAWDRGRLGYTF. Full variable domain (remainder filled in from reference TRBV30 and TRBJ1-2): SQTIHQWPATLVQPVGSPLSLECTVEGTSNPNLYWYRQAAGRGLQLLFYSVGIGQISSEVPQNLSASRPQDRQFILSSKKLLLSDSGFYLCAWDRGRLGYTFGSGTRLTVV.

In this sample, this clone turned up a few times. The rearrangement uses TRBV5-6 and TRBJ2-7, with 10 bases aligning to TRBD1. Trimming removed 3 bases from V and 3 bases from J; junction bases left unmatched: 9. The CDR3 has 16 amino acids. In germline, CDR1 is SGHDT, CDR2 YYEEEE. The CDR3 loop reads CASSSETGGFLYEQYF. CDR3 coding DNA: TGTGCCAGCAGCTCCGAGACAGGGGGCTTCCTCTACGAGCAGTACTTC.

This clone was counted only a few times. This sequence joins TRBV19 and TRBJ2-7; 8 nucleotides agree with TRBD2. V trimming: 6 bases; J trimming: 3 bases; junction bases outside the gene matches: 4. Per the germline V gene, CDR1 is LNHDA and CDR2 is SQIVND (reference sequence). The CDR3 length is 13 residues. The CDR3 nucleotides read TGTGCCAGTAGCCCGGGGGGGGTCTACGAGCAGTACTTC. It yields the protein CASSPGGVYEQYF.

This clone was picked up a small number of times. The chain recombines TRBV9 with TRBJ2-5; 10 bases are a match to TRBD2. Germline-derived CDR1 and CDR2 are SGDLS and YYNGEE. The CDR3 covers 16 residues. V lost 0 bases, J lost 4 bases, and 6 bases stayed unmatched. CDR3 bases: TGTGCCAGCAGCGTAGGGCTAGCGGGAGCCGGAGAGACCCAGTACTTC. It codes for CASSVGLAGAGETQYF.

This clone occurred a few times. The CDR3, as DNA: TGCGCCAGCAGCTTGGGGGACAGGTATAACACTGAAGCTTTCTTT. Amino acid sequence: CASSLGDRYNTEAFF. This sequence joins TRBV5-1 and TRBJ1-1; 8 positions agree with TRBD1. The CDR3 contains 15 residues. The trim removed 0 bases at V and 2 bases at J, leaving 3 bases unmatched. Per the germline V gene, CDR1 is SGHRS and CDR2 is YFSETQ.

The V call is TRBV6-1, the J call TRBJ1-2; no reliable D call. Germline V lookup: CDR1 MNHNS, CDR2 SASEGT. Trimming pared 2 bases from V and 1 base from J, leaving 14 bases between. The CDR3 spans 16 residues. The CDR3 DNA reads as TGTGCCAGCAGTGAAAGATACTTGGGAGATAACTATGGCTACACCTTC. Translating it yields CASSERYLGDNYGYTF.

V gene TRBV29-1 combines with J gene TRBJ2-7, with 9 bases lining up with TRBD1. The trim removed 3 bases at V and 2 bases at J, leaving 2 bases unmatched. The CDR3 totals 13 residues. Germline loops: CDR1 SQVTM, CDR2 ANQGSEA. The CDR3 region has the DNA TGCAGCGTTGAGGACAGGGGCGCCTACGAGCAGTACTTC. It yields the protein CSVEDRGAYEQYF.

A few counts support this clone. V usage is TRBV19 and J usage is TRBJ2-3; 8 nucleotides align to TRBD2. Per germline, CDR1 LNHDA and CDR2 SQIVND (reference sequence). Trimming cost V 7 bases and J 6 bases; bases outside gene matches: 18. CDR3 length equals 17 residues. CDR3 DNA sequence: TGTGCCAGTAACCCCAGAGCCGGGGGGGGAAGGTCGGATACGCAGTATTTT. Translating gives CASNPRAGGGRSDTQYF.

Here the CDR3 reads CASSPGGTGYEQYF. The CDR3 DNA sequence: TGTGCCAGCTCACCAGGAGGGACAGGCTACGAGCAGTACTTC. The chain joins TRBV18 to TRBJ2-7, with TRBD1 identical over 8 bases. This CDR3 contains 14 residues. J lost 3 bases, V lost 2 bases, and 3 bases had no gene match. Germline CDR1 is KGHSH and CDR2 is LQKENI.

The table lists this clone with a few counts. This chain uses TRBV2 with TRBJ2-7, with a weak D call TRBD1 (8 bases). V gave up 5 bases and J gave up 6 bases, with 17 bases separating them. Germline V lookup: CDR1 SNHLY, CDR2 FYNNEI. This CDR3 has 14 residues. The DNA of the CDR3 is TGTGCCAGCAGTTACAGGGGGGGAGGGAGCGAGCAGTACTTC. Encoded protein: CASSYRGGGSEQYF.

The V call is TRBV7-8, the J call TRBJ2-7, with D perhaps matching TRBD1 (7 bases). With 5 bases removed from V and 6 bases from J, the gap between germline ends came to 23 bases. Per germline, CDR1 SGHVS and CDR2 FQNEAQ. CDR3 length: 16 residues. The CDR3 spells CASSAGTAWGDSEQYF. CDR3 bases: TGTGCCAGCAGCGCAGGGACAGCCTGGGGGGACTCCGAGCAGTACTTC.

This clone has a handful of counts. The J gene is TRBJ2-3, the V gene TRBV27, with TRBD2 matching over 7 bases. The CDR3 is made up of 15 amino acids. V was clipped by 2 bases and J by 3 bases; unmatched bases: 5. CDR1 MNHEY and CDR2 SMNVEV come from the germline V gene (reference sequence). For the CDR3, the DNA is TGTGCCAGCAGTTTAGCGGGAGTAATGACAGATACGCAGTATTTT. Translation: CASSLAGVMTDTQYF.

This clone was seen a handful of times. The genes are TRBV19 and TRBJ2-7; D remains unclear. The V gene lost 4 bases and the J gene lost 4 bases, with 17 bases spanning the gap. This CDR3 region has 15 residues. Germline lookup yields CDR1 LNHDA and CDR2 SQIVND (reference sequence). This chain's CDR3 is CASSTDFSAWYEQYF. Here the CDR3 DNA reads TGTGCCAGTAGTACCGACTTCTCGGCGTGGTACGAGCAGTACTTC.

In its sample, this clone was seen a few times. The rearrangement links TRBV7-2 to TRBJ2-2; perhaps TRBD2 as D (5 bases). Germline V gene lookup returns CDR1 SGHTA and CDR2 FQGNSA. This CDR3 has 16 amino acids. The ends were cut back, 0 bases at V and 0 bases at J, with 8 bases in the middle. Here the CDR3 reads CASSLATGTNTGELFF. Here the CDR3 DNA reads TGTGCCAGCAGCTTAGCGACGGGGACGAACACCGGGGAGCTGTTTTTT.

This clone has more than one count but fewer than ten. This CDR3 is CASSYTGGISQYF. DNA for the CDR3: TGTGCCAGCAGTTACACAGGGGGCATTTCCCAGTACTTC. The V and J genes are TRBV6-6 and TRBJ2-5; 9 nucleotides match TRBD1. The CDR3 covers 13 residues. Germline V lookup: CDR1 MNHNY, CDR2 SVGAGI (reference sequence). Germline trimming cut 2 bases from V and 9 bases from J; bases unmatched to any gene: 4.

This clone was detected a few times. This chain links TRBV14 with TRBJ1-1; no firm D call. CDR1 and CDR2 from the germline V gene are SGHDN and FVKESK. V lost 1 base and J lost 4, with 10 bases in between. This CDR3 is 14 amino acids long. In DNA form, the CDR3 reads TGTGCCAGCAGCCAAGGGCGGGGAGGCACTGAAGCTTTCTTT. Protein: CASSQGRGGTEAFF.

There are a few counts of this clone. V usage is TRBV7-8 and J usage is TRBJ2-1; TRBD1 aligns across 8 bases. The CDR3 loop spans 13 amino acids. Germline-derived CDR1 and CDR2 are SGHVS and FQNEAQ. With V trimmed by 5 bases and J by 9 bases, 6 bases remained unmatched. This CDR3 is CASSLDRVGEQFF. The CDR3, as DNA: TGTGCCAGCAGCCTGGACAGGGTGGGTGAGCAGTTCTTC. Combining the CDR3 with reference TRBV7-8 and TRBJ2-1 gives the whole variable domain GAGVSQSPRYKVAKRGQDVALRCDPISGHVSLFWYQQALGQGPEFLTYFQNEAQLDKSGLPSDRFFAERPEGSVSTLKIQRTQQEDSAVYLCASSLDRVGEQFFGPGTRLTVL.

This clone was observed a handful of times. The V call is TRBV9, the J call TRBJ2-1; 8 nucleotides match TRBD1. The CDR3 loop spans 13 amino acids. Germline CDR1 reads SGDLS; CDR2 reads YYNGEE. The junction had 5 bases not matched to a gene; V was cut back by 0 bases and J by 12 bases. The CDR3 coding sequence is TGTGCCAGCAGCGTAGGTAACGGACAGGGGCAGTTCTTC. The encoded protein is CASSVGNGQGQFF.

The chain combines TRBV4-3 with TRBJ2-5; D is ambiguous. The CDR3 spans 15 residues. Trimming removed 0 bases from V and 2 bases from J, with 10 bases in between. CDR1 and CDR2 (germline): LGHNA, YSLEER. Here the CDR3 reads CASSQDITEQETQYF. CDR3 sequence (DNA): TGCGCCAGCAGCCAAGATATTACAGAACAAGAGACCCAGTACTTC.

V gene TRBV27 combines with J gene TRBJ2-7; 8 positions match TRBD2. The V gene end was trimmed by 5 bases and the J gene end by 3 bases; junction bases not matched to a gene: 6. Per germline, CDR1 MNHEY and CDR2 SMNVEV (reference sequence). The CDR3 sequence is 14 residues long. Here the CDR3 reads CASSPRTSSYEQYF. CDR3 nucleotide sequence: TGTGCCAGCAGTCCTCGGACTAGCAGCTACGAGCAGTACTTC.